Each of the 30 T cell receptor beta chains below was sequenced from the same sample in a study of T cell repertoires in aging, cancer and after chemotherapy. Multiplex touch-down PCR with TRB-A/B primers amplified rearranged V-D-J TRB sequences. TCRdb independently ran MiXCR on the multiplex PCR reads; one entry per CDR3 protein. Among a few thousand distinct CDR3 sequences listed, around 30% were seen once. Peripheral blood genomic DNA, not sorted cells or RNA, was the template. The sequencing input was blood. The receptor source for this set is a human donor with a solid tumor.

J is TRBJ2-7 and V is TRBV20-1; 8 bases map to TRBD1. V shed 3 bases, J shed 0 bases, and the junction held 7 bases outside the gene matches. The CDR3 totals 15 residues. Germline CDR1 is DFQATT and CDR2 is SNEGSKA (reference sequence). This CDR3 reads CSARTPGQVSYEQYF. The CDR3 DNA reads TGCAGTGCTAGGACACCGGGACAGGTCTCCTACGAGCAGTACTTC.

This clonotype was found once. The chain couples TRBV2 to TRBJ2-1; no clear D. V gave up 6 bases and J gave up 0 bases, with 12 bases separating them. This CDR3 has 15 amino acids. Germline CDR1 SNHLY, CDR2 FYNNEI. The CDR3 protein is CASSLRRSSYNEQFF. For the CDR3, the DNA is TGTGCCAGCAGCCTACGAAGGAGCTCCTACAATGAGCAGTTCTTC.

V usage is TRBV7-6 and J usage is TRBJ1-2; D is uncertain. The CDR3 is made up of 12 amino acids. Germline lookup yields CDR1 SGHVS and CDR2 FNYEAQ. The V and J ends lost 5 bases and 7 bases respectively, with 11 bases between them. CDR3: CASSPIGLGYTF. In DNA, the CDR3 is TGTGCCAGCAGCCCGATAGGGCTTGGCTACACCTTC.

Comments on this clonotype: A single base separates this from a much larger clone, so it may be a read error. This chain connects TRBV5-1 to TRBJ1-3; D is undetermined. The CDR3 extends over 13 amino acids. CDR1 and CDR2 from the germline V gene are SGHRS and YFSETQ. This CDR3 reads CARSSPPGNTIYF. CDR3 nucleotide sequence: TGTGCCAGAAGCTCTCCTCCTGGAAACACCATATATTTT.

This clonotype was seen a few times. The chain recombines TRBV7-9 with TRBJ2-7; D call uncertain. V lost 0 bases to trimming and J lost 3 bases, with 9 bases between them. The CDR3 covers 14 residues. Germline V gene lookup returns CDR1 SEHNR and CDR2 FQNEAQ (reference sequence). The CDR3 bases are TGTGCCAGCAGCTTAGCCGGACCCCTCTACGAGCAGTACTTC. Its translation is CASSLAGPLYEQYF.

The V call is TRBV29-1, the J call TRBJ1-1, with a weak D call TRBD1 (5 bases). Germline CDR1 reads SQVTM; CDR2 reads ANQGSEA. Trimming pared 8 bases from V and 5 bases from J, leaving 18 bases between. The CDR3 covers 13 residues. The CDR3 sequence: CSPGGAAGTEAFF. The DNA for the CDR3 is TGCAGCCCTGGCGGGGCTGCTGGAACTGAAGCTTTCTTT.

The rearrangement uses TRBV5-1 and TRBJ1-1, with D unresolved. Per the germline V gene, CDR1 is SGHRS and CDR2 is YFSETQ. Trimming stripped 4 bases from V and 2 bases from J, with 3 bases between. The CDR3 length is 11 residues. CDR3: CASSANTEAFF. The CDR3 region has the DNA TGCGCCAGCAGCGCAAACACTGAAGCTTTCTTT.

This clonotype was recorded a few times. The rearrangement uses TRBV7-2 and TRBJ2-5; 10 bases agree with TRBD1. The germline V gene has CDR1 SGHTA and CDR2 FQGNSA. The trim removed 4 bases at V and 5 bases at J, leaving 7 bases unmatched. The CDR3 is 15 residues long. CDR3 amino acids: CASSSGGQGFETQYF. The CDR3 region has the DNA TGTGCCAGCAGCTCCGGGGGACAGGGGTTTGAGACCCAGTACTTC.

The J gene is TRBJ2-5, the V gene TRBV7-9, with 10 bases identical to TRBD2. This CDR3 has 16 amino acids. With 1 base clipped from V and 2 bases from J, the junction kept 4 bases outside the gene matches. Germline V lookup: CDR1 SEHNR, CDR2 FQNEAQ (reference sequence). CDR3: CASSLGVAGGQETQYF. The CDR3 region has the DNA TGTGCCAGCAGCTTAGGGGTAGCGGGGGGTCAAGAGACCCAGTACTTC. The full variable domain, rest sourced from reference TRBV7-9 and TRBJ2-5, is DTGVSQNPRHKITKRGQNVTFRCDPISEHNRLYWYRQTLGQGPEFLTYFQNEAQLEKSRLLSDRFSAERPKGSFSTLEIQRTEQGDSAMYLCASSLGVAGGQETQYFGPGTRLLVL.

In this sample, this clonotype turned up a few times. The gene calls are TRBV30 and TRBJ1-2; TRBD1 might be the D (6 bases). V lost 2 bases and J lost 7, with 17 bases in between. In germline, CDR1 is GTSNPN, CDR2 SVGIG (reference sequence). The CDR3 has 14 amino acids. CDR3 sequence reads: CAWSSTGLPRGYTF. Here the CDR3 DNA reads TGTGCCTGGAGTAGTACAGGGCTCCCCCGTGGCTACACCTTC. Variable domain in full (rest from reference TRBV30 and TRBJ1-2): SQTIHQWPATLVQPVGSPLSLECTVEGTSNPNLYWYRQAAGRGLQLLFYSVGIGQISSEVPQNLSASRPQDRQFILSSKKLLLSDSGFYLCAWSSTGLPRGYTFGSGTRLTVV.

The sample holds a few counts of this clonotype. The chain couples TRBV5-1 to TRBJ2-3; weak D call: TRBD1 (6 bases). Trimming pared 4 bases from V and 2 bases from J, leaving 11 bases between. The CDR3 runs to 14 residues. Germline V lookup: CDR1 SGHRS, CDR2 YFSETQ. For the CDR3, the DNA is TGCGCCAGCAGCCACTGGACAGACACAGATACGCAGTATTTT. The encoded protein is CASSHWTDTDTQYF.

The chain employs TRBV5-6 and TRBJ1-2; no clear D. Germline V CDR1 and CDR2: SGHDT, YYEEEE. This CDR3 comprises 15 residues. Trimming cost V 0 bases and J 7 bases, with 16 bases left between them. The CDR3 DNA sequence: TGTGCCAGCAGCTTGGAAGGACGGTCAGTGGCTGGCTACACCTTC. Protein sequence: CASSLEGRSVAGYTF.

This clonotype was counted a few times. CDR3 sequence: CASSLTSGGLTDTQYF. Written as DNA, the CDR3 is TGTGCCAGCAGCTTAACTAGCGGGGGACTCACAGATACGCAGTATTTT. The V call is TRBV7-9, the J call TRBJ2-3; 11 bases line up with TRBD2. The V segment lost 2 bases and the J segment 2 bases; nucleotides outside the gene matches: 3. CDR1 and CDR2 from the germline V gene are SEHNR and FQNEAQ (reference sequence). This CDR3 spans 16 amino acids.

This clonotype is deemed large. The CDR3, as DNA: TGCAGTGCGTCGACGCTTATCGGTGGTGACGAGCAGTACTTC. Residues: CSASTLIGGDEQYF. The chain employs TRBV20-1 and TRBJ2-7; D not certain. The length of the CDR3 is 14 residues. V was shortened by 6 bases and J by 5 bases, with 20 bases between the two germline ends. In germline, CDR1 is DFQATT, CDR2 SNEGSKA (reference sequence).

The chain recombines TRBV6-5 with TRBJ1-6; the match to TRBD1 covers 7 bases. The CDR3 runs to 17 residues. CDR1 is MNHEY, CDR2 SVGAGI, per germline. Germline trimming cut 0 bases from V and 6 bases from J; bases unmatched to any gene: 8. CDR3 residues: CASSYSSTGVANSPLHF. In nucleotides, the CDR3 is TGTGCCAGCAGTTACTCGTCCACAGGGGTGGCTAATTCACCCCTCCACTTT.

The V call is TRBV7-9, the J call TRBJ2-7; D might be TRBD1 (5 bases). Germline V CDR1 and CDR2: SEHNR, FQNEAQ (reference sequence). This CDR3 is 13 amino acids long. Trimming left V 5 bases short and J 4 bases short, with 12 bases between. The CDR3 region is CASSRDTGYEQYF. The CDR3 nucleotides are TGTGCCAGCAGCCGAGATACAGGATACGAGCAGTACTTC.

To note about this clonotype: This likely comes from a read error, as the CDR3 has no conserved phenylalanine or tryptophan at its end. V is TRBV5-6 and J is TRBJ2-7, with TRBD1 matching over 7 bases. CDR3 length equals 11 residues. The germline gives CDR1 SGHDT, CDR2 YYEEEE. V lost 5 bases, J lost 6 bases, and 2 bases stayed unmatched. The CDR3 reads CASRDRVEQYI. The CDR3 nucleotides are TGTGCCAGCAGAGACAGGGTCGAGCAGTACATC.

This chain uses TRBV20-1 with TRBJ1-1, with D perhaps matching TRBD1 (6 bases). V lost 6 bases, J lost 11 bases, and 16 bases lay in between. The CDR3 consists of 11 residues. CDR1 and CDR2 (germline): DFQATT, SNEGSKA (reference sequence). The CDR3 loop is CSARISQGAFF. CDR3 coding DNA: TGCAGTGCCCGAATAAGCCAGGGGGCTTTCTTT.

The rearrangement links TRBV20-1 to TRBJ1-1, with TRBD1 as a possible D gene (5 bases). Trimming shortened V by 3 bases and J by 4 bases, and 18 bases separated the two germline ends. The CDR3 runs 15 residues. CDR1 is DFQATT and CDR2 is SNEGSKA in the germline V gene (reference sequence). The CDR3 region has the DNA TGCAGTGCTAGCCCTGGCGGAGGGGATAGCACTGAAGCTTTCTTT. Amino acid sequence: CSASPGGGDSTEAFF.

Within the sample, this clonotype is large. J is TRBJ2-6 and V is TRBV30; TRBD1 matches 9 bases. CDR1 and CDR2 from the germline V gene are GTSNPN and SVGIG (reference sequence). V gave up 3 bases and J gave up 2 bases; unmatched junction bases: 2. This CDR3 has 15 amino acids. DNA for the CDR3: TGTGCCTGGAGCGGGACAGGGACTGGGGCCAACGTCCTGACTTTC. Translated: CAWSGTGTGANVLTF. Together with reference TRBV30 and TRBJ2-6, the CDR3 gives the full variable domain: SQTIHQWPATLVQPVGSPLSLECTVEGTSNPNLYWYRQAAGRGLQLLFYSVGIGQISSEVPQNLSASRPQDRQFILSSKKLLLSDSGFYLCAWSGTGTGANVLTFGAGSRLTVL.

This clonotype has more than one count but fewer than ten. The chain employs TRBV18 and TRBJ2-3, with unresolved D. Germline-derived CDR1 and CDR2 are KGHSH and LQKENI. The CDR3 spans 12 residues. Trimming took 8 bases from V and 1 from J, leaving 7 bases between them. CDR3 loop: CASRQGTDTQYF. CDR3 in DNA: TGTGCCAGCCGCCAGGGCACAGATACGCAGTATTTT.

The chain carries TRBV6-1 and TRBJ1-2; no reliable D call. V lost 2 bases and J 5 bases, leaving 6 bases between the germline ends. The CDR3 length is 12 residues. Germline assignment: CDR1 MNHNS and CDR2 SASEGT. The CDR3 protein is CASSETGYGYTF. The CDR3 DNA follows: TGTGCCAGCAGTGAAACTGGTTATGGCTACACCTTC.

Comment on this clonotype: At one end the junction does not follow the germline gene, possibly because of a read error. The V gene is TRBV6-4, the J gene TRBJ1-5; maybe TRBD1 (6 bases). The CDR3 consists of 15 residues. Germline V lookup: CDR1 MRHNA, CDR2 SNTAGT. The CDR3, as DNA: TGTGCCATCAGTGACCCGGGGGCAGGGGAACAGCCCCAGCATTTT. It encodes CAISDPGAGEQPQHF.

This clonotype was seen more than once but under ten times. The J gene is TRBJ2-5, the V gene TRBV5-4, with a possible D match to TRBD2 (6 bases). From germline, CDR1 is SGHNT and CDR2 YYREEE (reference sequence). This CDR3 has 17 residues. V lost 0 bases and J lost 4, with 19 bases in between. In DNA form, the CDR3 reads TGTGCCAGCAGCTTGGAGGCGGGGCCACCCGGGGCAGAGACCCAGTACTTC. The encoded protein is CASSLEAGPPGAETQYF.

This clonotype was observed a handful of times. The chain has TRBV6-1 and TRBJ1-2; D uncertain. The CDR3 consists of 13 residues. Trimming took 0 bases from V and 3 from J, leaving 5 bases between them. The germline V gene has CDR1 MNHNS and CDR2 SASEGT. CDR3 amino acids: CASSEARDYGYTF. The DNA for the CDR3 is TGTGCCAGCAGTGAAGCGAGGGACTATGGCTACACCTTC.

The CDR3 spells CASSEAAGIYEQFF. CDR3 nucleotides: TGTGCCAGCAGTGAAGCAGCAGGTATCTATGAGCAGTTCTTC. The genes are TRBV6-1 and TRBJ2-1; D gene ambiguous. V lost 0 bases, J lost 8 bases, and 11 bases lay in between. Germline lookup yields CDR1 MNHNS and CDR2 SASEGT. The CDR3 covers 14 residues.

There are a few counts of this clonotype. The chain employs TRBV19 and TRBJ1-5, with 9 bases fitting TRBD1. V trimming: 5 bases; J trimming: 6 bases; junction bases outside the gene matches: 8. This CDR3 comprises 15 residues. Germline CDR1 LNHDA, CDR2 SQIVND (reference sequence). The CDR3 sequence: CASSYDRGKSQPQHF. CDR3 bases: TGTGCCAGTAGTTACGACAGGGGGAAGTCTCAGCCCCAGCATTTT.

The table lists this clonotype with a count of one. This chain connects TRBV5-6 to TRBJ1-5, with 7 positions matching TRBD1. The ends lost 4 bases at V and 4 bases at J; junction bases unmatched: 14. This CDR3 comprises 17 residues. Germline lookup yields CDR1 SGHDT and CDR2 YYEEEE. Here the CDR3 reads CASSDKGARGENQPQHF. DNA for the CDR3: TGTGCCAGCAGCGACAAGGGGGCCAGGGGAGAGAATCAGCCCCAGCATTTT.

This clonotype is labeled large (0.1 to 1%). This rearrangement joins TRBV19 to TRBJ2-7, with D hard to call. Germline values: CDR1 LNHDA, CDR2 SQIVND (reference sequence). The CDR3 consists of 11 residues. V lost 9 bases to trimming and J lost 3 bases, with 9 bases between them. The CDR3, as DNA: TGTGCCAGCTTAGTAGTCTACGAGCAGTACTTC. It encodes CASLVVYEQYF.

This clonotype occurred a few times. The chain couples TRBV7-9 to TRBJ2-3, with 8 bases matching TRBD1. The CDR3 consists of 15 residues. Unmatched junction bases numbered 2, after V lost 1 base and J lost 2 bases. The V gene's germline CDR1 is SEHNR and CDR2 FQNEAQ (reference sequence). CDR3 sequence reads: CASSLGQGPTDTQYF. CDR3 coding DNA: TGTGCCAGCAGCTTAGGACAGGGGCCCACAGATACGCAGTATTTT. The entire variable domain, with the rest obtained from reference TRBV7-9 and TRBJ2-3, is as follows: DTGVSQNPRHKITKRGQNVTFRCDPISEHNRLYWYRQTLGQGPEFLTYFQNEAQLEKSRLLSDRFSAERPKGSFSTLEIQRTEQGDSAMYLCASSLGQGPTDTQYFGPGTRLTVL.